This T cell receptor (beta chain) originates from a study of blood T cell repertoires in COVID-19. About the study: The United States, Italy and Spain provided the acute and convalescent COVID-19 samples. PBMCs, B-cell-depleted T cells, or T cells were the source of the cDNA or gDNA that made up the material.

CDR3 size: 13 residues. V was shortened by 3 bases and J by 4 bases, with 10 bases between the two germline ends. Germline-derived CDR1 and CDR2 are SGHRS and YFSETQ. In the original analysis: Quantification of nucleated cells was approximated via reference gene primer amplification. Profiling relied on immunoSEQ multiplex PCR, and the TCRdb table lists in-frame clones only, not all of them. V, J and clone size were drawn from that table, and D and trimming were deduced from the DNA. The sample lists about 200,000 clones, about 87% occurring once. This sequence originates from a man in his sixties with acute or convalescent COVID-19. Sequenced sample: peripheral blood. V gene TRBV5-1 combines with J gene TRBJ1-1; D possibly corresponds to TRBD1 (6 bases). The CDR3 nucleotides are TGCGCCAGCAGCTCCAGGGGCGGCACTGAAGCTTTCTTT. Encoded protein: CASSSRGGTEAFF.